This T cell receptor beta chain came from a study of CD8 T cells in ankylosing spondylitis. This clonotype has only a few counts. TCRdb recomputed calls from the 5' RACE reads with MiXCR, one row per CDR3 protein. This table has some 340,000 distinct CDR3 sequences, under 15% appearing once. The germline V gene has CDR1 SGHRS and CDR2 YFSETQ. The CDR3 totals 14 residues. Trimming at V came to 0 bases and at J to 4 bases, leaving 2 bases not matched to a gene. The V and J genes are TRBV5-1 and TRBJ1-1, with 8 nucleotides matching TRBD1. The sequence derives from a male donor with ankylosing spondylitis or in good health (not recorded which). The sample was blood, either unsorted or a sorted T cell fraction (not recorded which). CDR3 DNA: TGCGCCAGCAGCTTGGAACAGGGGGGCACTGAAGCTTTCTTT. Translating gives CASSLEQGGTEAFF.